This TCR beta chain is drawn from a study of control samples from healthy donors and cancer patients. The repertoire was sequenced with immunoSEQ multiplex PCR; TCRdb's copy has only in-frame clones and lacks some. The sample has roughly 370,000 clones; more than 80% are singletons. Germline lookup yields CDR1 LGHNA and CDR2 YSLEER. The CDR3 spans 16 residues. V dropped 0 bases and J dropped 6; count of bases not matched to a gene: 8. Specimen: PBMCs. The chain has TRBV4-3 and TRBJ2-3, with 8 bases lining up with TRBD2. This receptor was obtained from a man in his forties with head and neck cancer. The CDR3 sequence is CASSQEVAGGMDTQYF. For the CDR3, the DNA is TGCGCCAGCAGCCAAGAGGTGGCGGGGGGCATGGATACGCAGTATTTT.